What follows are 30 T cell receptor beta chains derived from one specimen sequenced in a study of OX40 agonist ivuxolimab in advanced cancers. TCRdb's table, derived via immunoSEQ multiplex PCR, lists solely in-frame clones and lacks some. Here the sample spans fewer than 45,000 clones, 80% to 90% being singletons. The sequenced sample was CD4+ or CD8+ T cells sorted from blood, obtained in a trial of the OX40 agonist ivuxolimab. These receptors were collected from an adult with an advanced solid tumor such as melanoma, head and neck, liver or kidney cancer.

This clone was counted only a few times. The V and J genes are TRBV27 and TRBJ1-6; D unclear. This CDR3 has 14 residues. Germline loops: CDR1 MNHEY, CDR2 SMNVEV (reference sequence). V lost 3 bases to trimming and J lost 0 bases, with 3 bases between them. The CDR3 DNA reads TGTGCCAGCAGTTTTAGCTCCTATAATTCACCCCTCCACTTT. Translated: CASSFSSYNSPLHF.

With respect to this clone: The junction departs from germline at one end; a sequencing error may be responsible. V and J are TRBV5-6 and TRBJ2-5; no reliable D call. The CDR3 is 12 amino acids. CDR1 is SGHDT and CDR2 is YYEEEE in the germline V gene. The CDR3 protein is CPLGPYQETQYF. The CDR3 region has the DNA TGCCCGCTAGGGCCATACCAAGAGACCCAGTACTTC. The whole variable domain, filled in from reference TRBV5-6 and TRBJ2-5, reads DAGVTQSPTHLIKTRGQQVTLRCSPKSGHDTVSWYQQALGQGPQFIFQYYEEEERQRGNFPDRFSGHQFPNYSSELNVNALLLGDSALYLCPLGPYQETQYFGPGTRLLVL.

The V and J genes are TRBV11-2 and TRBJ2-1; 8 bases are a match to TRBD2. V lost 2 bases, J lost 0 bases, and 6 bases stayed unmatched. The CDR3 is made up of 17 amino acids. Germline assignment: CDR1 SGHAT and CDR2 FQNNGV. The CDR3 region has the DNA TGTGCCAGCAGCTTATGGGCTAGCGGGTCCTCCTACAATGAGCAGTTCTTC. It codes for CASSLWASGSSYNEQFF. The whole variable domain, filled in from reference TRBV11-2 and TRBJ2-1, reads EAGVAQSPRYKIIEKRQSVAFWCNPISGHATLYWYQQILGQGPKLLIQFQNNGVVDDSQLPKDRFSAERLKGVDSTLKIQPAKLEDSAVYLCASSLWASGSSYNEQFFGPGTRLTVL.

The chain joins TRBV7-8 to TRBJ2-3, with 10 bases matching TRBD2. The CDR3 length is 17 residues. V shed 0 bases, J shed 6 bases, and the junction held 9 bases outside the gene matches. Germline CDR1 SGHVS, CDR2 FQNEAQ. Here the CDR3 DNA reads TGTGCCAGCAGCTTAGCGATGCTAGCGGGAGTTCCTGATACGCAGTATTTT. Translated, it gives CASSLAMLAGVPDTQYF.

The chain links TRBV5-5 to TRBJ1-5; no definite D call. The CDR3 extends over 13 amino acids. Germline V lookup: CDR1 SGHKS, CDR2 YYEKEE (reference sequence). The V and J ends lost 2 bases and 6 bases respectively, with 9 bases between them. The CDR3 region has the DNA TGTGCCAGCAGCTTATCCGTTAGTCAGCCCCAGCATTTT. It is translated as CASSLSVSQPQHF.

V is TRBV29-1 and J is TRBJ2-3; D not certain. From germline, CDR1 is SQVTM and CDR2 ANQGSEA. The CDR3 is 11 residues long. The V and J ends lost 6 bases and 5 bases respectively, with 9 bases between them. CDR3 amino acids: CSVLVGDTQYF. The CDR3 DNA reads TGCAGCGTCCTAGTAGGAGATACGCAGTATTTT.

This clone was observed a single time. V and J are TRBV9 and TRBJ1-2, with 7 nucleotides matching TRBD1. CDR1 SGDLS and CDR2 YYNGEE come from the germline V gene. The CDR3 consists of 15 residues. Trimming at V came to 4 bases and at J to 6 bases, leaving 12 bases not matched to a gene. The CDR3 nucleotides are TGTGCCAGCAGCTCCCGACAGGGAAAAGGCAATGGCTACACCTTC. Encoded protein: CASSSRQGKGNGYTF.

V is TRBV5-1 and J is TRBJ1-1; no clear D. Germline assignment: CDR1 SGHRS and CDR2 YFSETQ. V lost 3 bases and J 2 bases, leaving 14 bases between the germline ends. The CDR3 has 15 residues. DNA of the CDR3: TGCGCCAGCAGCTCGAGGTCCCCAACTAACACTGAAGCTTTCTTT. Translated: CASSSRSPTNTEAFF.

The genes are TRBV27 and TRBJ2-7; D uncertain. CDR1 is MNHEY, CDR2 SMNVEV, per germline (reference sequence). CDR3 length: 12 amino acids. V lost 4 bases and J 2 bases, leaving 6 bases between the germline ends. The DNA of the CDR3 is TGTGCCAGCAGTTCCAGGACCTACGAGCAGTACTTC. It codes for CASSSRTYEQYF.

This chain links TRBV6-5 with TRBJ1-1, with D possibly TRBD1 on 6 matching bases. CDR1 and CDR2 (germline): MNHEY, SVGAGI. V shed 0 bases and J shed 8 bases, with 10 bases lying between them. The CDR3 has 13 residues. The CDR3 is CASSYSRTAEAFF. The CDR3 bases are TGTGCCAGCAGTTACTCCAGGACAGCCGAAGCTTTCTTT.

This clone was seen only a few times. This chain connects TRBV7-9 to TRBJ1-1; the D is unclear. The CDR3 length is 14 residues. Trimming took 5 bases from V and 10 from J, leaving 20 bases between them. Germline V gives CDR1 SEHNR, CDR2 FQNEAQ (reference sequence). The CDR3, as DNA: TGTGCCAGCAGCCCTATGAACGTGGAGTTTGGAGCTTTCTTT. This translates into CASSPMNVEFGAFF.

The CDR3 sequence is CASRQGAYNEQFF. CDR3 DNA sequence: TGCGCCAGCAGACAGGGGGCCTACAATGAGCAGTTCTTC. The chain joins TRBV4-1 to TRBJ2-1, with TRBD1 matching over 8 bases. The CDR3 is made up of 13 amino acids. Germline assignment: CDR1 MGHRA and CDR2 YSYEKL. The trim removed 6 bases at V and 2 bases at J, leaving 0 bases unmatched.

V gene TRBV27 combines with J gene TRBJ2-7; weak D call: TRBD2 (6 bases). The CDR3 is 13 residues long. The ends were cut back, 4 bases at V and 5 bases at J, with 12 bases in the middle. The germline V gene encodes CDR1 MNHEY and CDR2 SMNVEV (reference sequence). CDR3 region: CASSSTLANEQYF. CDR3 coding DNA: TGTGCCAGCAGTTCCACTCTAGCGAACGAGCAGTACTTC.

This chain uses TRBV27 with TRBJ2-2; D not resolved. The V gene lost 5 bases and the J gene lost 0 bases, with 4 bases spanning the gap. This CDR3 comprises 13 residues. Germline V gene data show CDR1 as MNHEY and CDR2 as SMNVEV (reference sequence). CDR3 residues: CASSPSNTGELFF. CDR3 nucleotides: TGTGCCAGCAGTCCATCGAACACCGGGGAGCTGTTTTTT.

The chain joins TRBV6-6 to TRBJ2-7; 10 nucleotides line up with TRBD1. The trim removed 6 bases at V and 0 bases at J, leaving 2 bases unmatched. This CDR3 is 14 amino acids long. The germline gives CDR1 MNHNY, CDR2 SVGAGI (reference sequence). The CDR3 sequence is CASRGQGVSYEQYF. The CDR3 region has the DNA TGTGCCAGCAGAGGACAGGGGGTCTCCTACGAGCAGTACTTC.

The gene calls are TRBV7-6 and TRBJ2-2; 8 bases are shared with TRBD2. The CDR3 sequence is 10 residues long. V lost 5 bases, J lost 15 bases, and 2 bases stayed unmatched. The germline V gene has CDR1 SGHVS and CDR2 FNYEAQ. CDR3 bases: TGTGCCAGCAGCCTCGGGAGGGTGTTTTTT. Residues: CASSLGRVFF.

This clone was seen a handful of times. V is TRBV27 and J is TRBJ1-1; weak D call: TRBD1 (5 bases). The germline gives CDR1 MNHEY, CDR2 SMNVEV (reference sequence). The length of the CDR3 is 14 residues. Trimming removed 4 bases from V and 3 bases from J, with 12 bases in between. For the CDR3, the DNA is TGTGCCAGCAGTTCGACCGGGGGAGACACTGAAGCTTTCTTT. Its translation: CASSSTGGDTEAFF.

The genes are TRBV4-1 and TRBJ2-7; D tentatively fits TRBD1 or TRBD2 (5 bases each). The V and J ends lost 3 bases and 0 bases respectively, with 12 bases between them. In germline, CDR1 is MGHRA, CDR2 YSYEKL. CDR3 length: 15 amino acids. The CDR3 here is CASSQGPTSSYEQYF. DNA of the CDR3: TGCGCCAGCAGCCAGGGACCCACAAGCTCCTACGAGCAGTACTTC.

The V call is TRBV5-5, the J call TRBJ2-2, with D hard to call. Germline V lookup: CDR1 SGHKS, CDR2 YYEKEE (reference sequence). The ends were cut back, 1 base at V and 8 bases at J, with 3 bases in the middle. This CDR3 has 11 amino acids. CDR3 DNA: TGTGCCAGCAGCTTGAAGGGGGAGCTGTTTTTT. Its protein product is CASSLKGELFF.

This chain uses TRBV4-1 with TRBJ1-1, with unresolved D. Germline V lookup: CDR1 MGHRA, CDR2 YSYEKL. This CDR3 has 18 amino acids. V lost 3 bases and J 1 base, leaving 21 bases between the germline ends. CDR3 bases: TGCGCCAGCAGCCACTGGGCCCTAAAGGGTCGGACGAACACTGAAGCTTTCTTT. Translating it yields CASSHWALKGRTNTEAFF.

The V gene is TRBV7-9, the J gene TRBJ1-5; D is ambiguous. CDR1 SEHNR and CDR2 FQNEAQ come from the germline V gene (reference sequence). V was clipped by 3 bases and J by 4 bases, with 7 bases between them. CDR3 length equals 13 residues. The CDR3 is CASSFGFNQPQHF. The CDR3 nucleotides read TGTGCCAGCAGCTTCGGGTTTAATCAGCCCCAGCATTTT.

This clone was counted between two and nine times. The CDR3 DNA reads as TGTGCCAGCAGTAGGGGGGTAGGCGGGAGTTCACCCCTCCACTTT. Translated: CASSRGVGGSSPLHF. The chain carries TRBV2 and TRBJ1-6; maybe TRBD1 (6 bases). The CDR3 length is 15 residues. The V gene's germline CDR1 is SNHLY and CDR2 FYNNEI. Trimming removed 5 bases from V and 9 bases from J, with 17 bases in between.

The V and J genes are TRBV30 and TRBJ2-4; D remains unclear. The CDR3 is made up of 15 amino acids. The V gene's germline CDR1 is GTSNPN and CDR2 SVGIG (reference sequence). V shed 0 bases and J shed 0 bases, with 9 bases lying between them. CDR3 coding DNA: TGTGCCTGGAGTGTGGGTCCGTCAGCCAAAAACATTCAGTACTTC. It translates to CAWSVGPSAKNIQYF.

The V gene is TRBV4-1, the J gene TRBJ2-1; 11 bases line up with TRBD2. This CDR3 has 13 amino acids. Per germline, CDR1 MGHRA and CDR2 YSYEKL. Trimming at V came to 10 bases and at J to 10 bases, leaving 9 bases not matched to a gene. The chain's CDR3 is CAILAGGPEEQFF. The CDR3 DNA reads TGCGCCATCTTAGCGGGGGGGCCCGAGGAGCAGTTCTTC.

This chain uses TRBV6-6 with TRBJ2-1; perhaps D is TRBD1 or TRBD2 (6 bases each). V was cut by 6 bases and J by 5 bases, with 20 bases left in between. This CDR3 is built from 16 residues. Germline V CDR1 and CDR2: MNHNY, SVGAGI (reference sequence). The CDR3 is CASSNLGGPWDNEQFF. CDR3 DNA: TGTGCCAGCAGCAACCTGGGGGGCCCCTGGGACAATGAGCAGTTCTTC.

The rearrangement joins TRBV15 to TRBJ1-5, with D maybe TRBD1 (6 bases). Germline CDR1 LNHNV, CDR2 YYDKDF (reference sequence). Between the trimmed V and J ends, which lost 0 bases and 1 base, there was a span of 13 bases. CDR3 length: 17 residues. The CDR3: CATSRESQGWSNQPQHF. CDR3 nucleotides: TGTGCCACCAGCAGAGAATCACAGGGCTGGAGCAATCAGCCCCAGCATTTT.

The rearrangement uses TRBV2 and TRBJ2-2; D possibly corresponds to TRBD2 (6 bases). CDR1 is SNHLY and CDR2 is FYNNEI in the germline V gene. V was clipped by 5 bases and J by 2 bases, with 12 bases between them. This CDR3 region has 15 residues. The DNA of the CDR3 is TGTGCCAGCAGTACCGGGACTTATAACACCGGGGAGCTGTTTTTT. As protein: CASSTGTYNTGELFF.

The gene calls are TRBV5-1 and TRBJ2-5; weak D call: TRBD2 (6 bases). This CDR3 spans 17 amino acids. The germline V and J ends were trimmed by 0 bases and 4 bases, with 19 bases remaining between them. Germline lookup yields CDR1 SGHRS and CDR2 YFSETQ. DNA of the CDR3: TGCGCCAGCAGCTTGGGGCCCGCGGCGGGGCGGGTAGAGACCCAGTACTTC. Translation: CASSLGPAAGRVETQYF. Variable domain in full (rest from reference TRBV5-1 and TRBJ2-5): KAGVTQTPRYLIKTRGQQVTLSCSPISGHRSVSWYQQTPGQGLQFLFEYFSETQRNKGNFPGRFSGRQFSNSRSEMNVSTLELGDSALYLCASSLGPAAGRVETQYFGPGTRLLVL.

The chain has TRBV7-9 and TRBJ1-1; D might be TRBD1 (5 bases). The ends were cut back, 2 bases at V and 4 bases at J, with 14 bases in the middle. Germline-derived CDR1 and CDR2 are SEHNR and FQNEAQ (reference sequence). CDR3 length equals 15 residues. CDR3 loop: CASSLSAGTGTEAFF. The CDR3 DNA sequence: TGTGCCAGCAGCTTAAGTGCGGGGACGGGCACTGAAGCTTTCTTT. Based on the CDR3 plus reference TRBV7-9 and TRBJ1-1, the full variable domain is DTGVSQNPRHKITKRGQNVTFRCDPISEHNRLYWYRQTLGQGPEFLTYFQNEAQLEKSRLLSDRFSAERPKGSFSTLEIQRTEQGDSAMYLCASSLSAGTGTEAFFGQGTRLTVV.

The CDR3 is CASSDRDRLPYEQYF. As DNA, the CDR3 is TGTGCCAGCAGCGACCGGGACAGGCTACCCTACGAGCAGTACTTC. The chain has TRBV7-9 and TRBJ2-7; TRBD1 agrees at 8 bases. Germline CDR1 and CDR2: SEHNR and FQNEAQ (reference sequence). Unmatched junction bases numbered 8, after V lost 5 bases and J lost 2 bases. This CDR3 region has 15 residues.